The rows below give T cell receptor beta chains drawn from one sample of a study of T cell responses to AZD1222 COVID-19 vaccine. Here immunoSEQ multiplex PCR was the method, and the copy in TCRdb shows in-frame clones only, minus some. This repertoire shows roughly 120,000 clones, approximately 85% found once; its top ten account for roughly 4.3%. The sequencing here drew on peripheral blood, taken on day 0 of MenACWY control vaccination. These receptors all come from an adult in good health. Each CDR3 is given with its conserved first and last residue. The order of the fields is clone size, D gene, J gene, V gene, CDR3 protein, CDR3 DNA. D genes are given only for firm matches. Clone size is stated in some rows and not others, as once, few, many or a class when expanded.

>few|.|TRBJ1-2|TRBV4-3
CASSPDSSNYGYTF
TGCGCCAGCAGCCCGGACAGCTCTAACTATGGCTACACCTTC
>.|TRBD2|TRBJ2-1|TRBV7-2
CASSDSGGAYNEQFF
TGTGCCAGCAGCGATAGCGGGGGGGCCTACAATGAGCAGTTCTTC
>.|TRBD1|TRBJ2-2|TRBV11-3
CASSPTGIAGELFF
TGTGCCAGCAGCCCGACAGGGATAGCCGGGGAGCTGTTTTTT
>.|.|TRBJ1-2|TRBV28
CASSLGAGGVNYGYTF
TGTGCCAGCAGTCTGGGCGCGGGAGGGGTAAACTATGGCTACACCTTC
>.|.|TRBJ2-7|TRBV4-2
CASSQVGTLSSYEQYF
TGTGCCAGCAGCCAAGTCGGGACGCTTAGCTCCTACGAGCAGTACTTC
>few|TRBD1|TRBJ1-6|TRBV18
CASSPNIPGQGSPLHF
TGTGCCAGCTCACCAAACATACCGGGACAGGGCTCACCCCTCCACTTT
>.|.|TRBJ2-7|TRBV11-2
CASSSRQVIDEQYF
TGTGCCAGCAGCTCCAGACAGGTAATAGACGAGCAGTACTTC
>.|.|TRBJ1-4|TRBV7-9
CATHNRATNEKLFF
TGTGCTACACATAACAGGGCAACTAATGAAAAACTGTTTTTT
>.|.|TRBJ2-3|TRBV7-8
CASRTLGTGPTDTQYF
TGTGCCAGCAGAACGCTGGGCACAGGCCCCACAGATACGCAGTATTTT
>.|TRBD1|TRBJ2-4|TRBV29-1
CSVEESTGGGGIQYF
TGCAGCGTTGAAGAGTCTACAGGGGGCGGTGGCATTCAGTACTTC
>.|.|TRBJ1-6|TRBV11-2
CASSPDRGRYSPLHF
TGTGCCAGCAGCCCTGATAGGGGCCGATATTCACCCCTCCACTTT
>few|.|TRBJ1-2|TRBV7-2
CASSYDQANYGYTF
TGTGCCAGCAGCTACGACCAGGCTAACTATGGCTACACCTTC
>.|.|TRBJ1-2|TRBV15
CATSRDTIGYTF
TGTGCCACCAGCAGAGATACAATCGGCTACACCTTC
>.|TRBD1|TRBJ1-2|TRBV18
CASSPPGRGNYGYTF
TGTGCCAGCTCACCACCGGGCAGGGGGAACTATGGCTACACCTTC
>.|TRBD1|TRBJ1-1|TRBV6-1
CASSPQGSPEAFF
TGTGCCAGCAGTCCACAGGGGAGCCCTGAAGCTTTCTTT
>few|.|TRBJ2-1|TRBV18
CASSPIGGSYNEQFF
TGTGCCAGCTCACCAATAGGGGGCTCCTACAATGAGCAGTTCTTC
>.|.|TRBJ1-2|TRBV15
CATSSLGSSYGYTF
TGTGCCACCAGCAGTTTGGGCAGCTCTTATGGCTACACCTTC
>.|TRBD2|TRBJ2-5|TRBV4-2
CASSQGVAGATLQETQYF
TGTGCCAGCAGCCAAGGGGTAGCGGGGGCCACACTCCAAGAGACCCAGTACTTC
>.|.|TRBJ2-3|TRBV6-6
CASSSAGDTQYF
TGTGCCAGCAGTTCCGCAGGGGATACGCAGTATTTT
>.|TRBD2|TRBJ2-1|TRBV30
CAWAWTSGGNNEQFF
TGTGCCTGGGCATGGACTAGCGGGGGCAACAATGAGCAGTTCTTC
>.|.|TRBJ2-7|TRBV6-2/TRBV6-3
CASSTTYEQYF
TGTGCCAGCAGTACCACCTACGAGCAGTACTTC
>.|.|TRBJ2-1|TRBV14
CASSQVSPGENEQFF
TGTGCCAGCAGCCAAGTATCACCAGGGGAGAATGAGCAGTTCTTC
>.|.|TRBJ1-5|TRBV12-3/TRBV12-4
CASSFSDQPQHF
TGTGCCAGCAGTTTCAGCGATCAGCCCCAGCATTTT
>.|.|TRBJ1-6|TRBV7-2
CASSFSQGLRNSPLHF
TGTGCCAGCAGCTTCTCGCAGGGCCTGAGGAATTCACCCCTCCACTTT
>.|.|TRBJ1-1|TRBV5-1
CASSLAPQGLNTEAFF
TGCGCCAGCAGCTTGGCCCCACAGGGCTTGAACACTGAAGCTTTCTTT
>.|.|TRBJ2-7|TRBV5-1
CASSLDWGLVYEQYF
TGCGCCAGCAGCTTGGACTGGGGGCTGGTGTACGAGCAGTACTTC
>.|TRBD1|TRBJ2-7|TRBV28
CASRLRPSGGASYEQYF
TGTGCCAGCAGGCTCCGACCTTCAGGGGGAGCCTCCTACGAGCAGTACTTC
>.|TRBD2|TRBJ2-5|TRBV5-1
CASSGSGGSQETQYF
TGCGCCAGCAGTGGGAGCGGGGGGTCACAAGAGACCCAGTACTTC
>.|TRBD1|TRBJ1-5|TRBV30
CAWSLQGQGKNQPQHF
TGTGCCTGGAGTCTTCAGGGACAGGGGAAAAATCAGCCCCAGCATTTT